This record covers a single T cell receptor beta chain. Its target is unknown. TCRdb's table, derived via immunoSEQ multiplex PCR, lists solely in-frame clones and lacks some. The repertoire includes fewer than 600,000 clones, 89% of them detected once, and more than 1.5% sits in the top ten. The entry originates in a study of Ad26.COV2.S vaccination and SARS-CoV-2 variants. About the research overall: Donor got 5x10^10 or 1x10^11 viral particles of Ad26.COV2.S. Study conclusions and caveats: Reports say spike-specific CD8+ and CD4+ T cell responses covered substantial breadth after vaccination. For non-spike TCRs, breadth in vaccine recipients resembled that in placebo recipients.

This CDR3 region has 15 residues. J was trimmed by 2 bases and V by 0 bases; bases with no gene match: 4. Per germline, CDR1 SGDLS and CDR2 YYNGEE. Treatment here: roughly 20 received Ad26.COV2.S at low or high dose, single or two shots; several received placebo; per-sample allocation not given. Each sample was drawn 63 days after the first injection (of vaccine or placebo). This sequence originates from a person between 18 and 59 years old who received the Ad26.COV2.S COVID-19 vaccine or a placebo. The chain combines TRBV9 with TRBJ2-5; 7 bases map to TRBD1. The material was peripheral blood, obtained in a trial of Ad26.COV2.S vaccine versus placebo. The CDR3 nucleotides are TGTGCCAGCAGCGTAGCCGGGACAGTGCAAGAGACCCAGTACTTC. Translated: CASSVAGTVQETQYF.